Listed here are 17 T cell receptor beta chains from one sample, sequenced in a study of cytomegalovirus exposure and HLA in healthy donors. PCR was performed using 60 Vbeta and 13 Jbeta primers. Libraries were prepared by immunoSEQ multiplex PCR; TCRdb keeps only in-frame clonotypes and omits some of them. The sample gives about 160,000 clones, over 75% of which show up once; 4.3% is in the top ten. Source material: PBMCs. Source of these receptors: a man in his forties in good health and CMV-seronegative.

The rearrangement uses TRBV5-5 and TRBJ2-5, with 7 bases that match TRBD1. The germline V gene has CDR1 SGHKS and CDR2 YYEKEE (reference sequence). CDR3 size: 13 residues. The V and J ends lost 4 bases and 5 bases, in that order; junction bases with no gene match: 5. This chain's CDR3 is CASSATGVETQYF. In nucleotides, the CDR3 is TGTGCCAGCAGCGCCACAGGGGTGGAGACCCAGTACTTC.

This clone was observed many times. V gene TRBV7-3 combines with J gene TRBJ2-7; 7 bases are shared with TRBD1. Germline lookup yields CDR1 SGHTA and CDR2 FQGTGA. With V trimmed by 5 bases and J by 0 bases, 7 bases remained unmatched. The length of the CDR3 is 15 residues. DNA for the CDR3: TGTGCCAGCAGCCGACAGGGCTCCAACTCCTACGAGCAGTACTTC. Protein product: CASSRQGSNSYEQYF.

CDR3 DNA: TGTGCCAGCAGCTCGCGGGACCTAGGATGGCTCGAGCAGTACTTC. Its translation: CASSSRDLGWLEQYF. The chain carries TRBV5-6 and TRBJ2-5; TRBD2 is a possible D gene (6 bases). With the DNA end fitting TRBJ2-7 better, the J assignment may be wrong. The CDR3 is 15 residues long. Per germline, CDR1 SGHDT and CDR2 YYEEEE.

The rearrangement uses TRBV5-6 and TRBJ2-2, with 7 positions matching TRBD1. From germline, CDR1 is SGHDT and CDR2 YYEEEE. With V trimmed by 4 bases and J by 1 base, 7 bases remained unmatched. The CDR3 is made up of 16 amino acids. The CDR3 reads CASSRGQVKNTGELFF. In DNA form, the CDR3 reads TGTGCCAGCAGCCGAGGACAGGTAAAGAACACCGGGGAGCTGTTTTTT.

The chain recombines TRBV30 with TRBJ1-5; 9 bases are shared with TRBD1. V gave up 2 bases and J gave up 9 bases; unmatched junction bases: 8. This CDR3 is 14 amino acids long. Germline V gene data show CDR1 as GTSNPN and CDR2 as SVGIG (reference sequence). CDR3 sequence (DNA): TGTGCCTGGAGTCCGGGACAGGGCGTAAGGCCCCAGCATTTT. Amino acid sequence: CAWSPGQGVRPQHF. The full variable domain, with the rest looked up from reference TRBV30 and TRBJ1-5, is SQTIHQWPATLVQPVGSPLSLECTVEGTSNPNLYWYRQAAGRGLQLLFYSVGIGQISSEVPQNLSASRPQDRQFILSSKKLLLSDSGFYLCAWSPGQGVRPQHFGDGTRLSIL.

The gene calls are TRBV9 and TRBJ2-1, with 12 bases aligning to TRBD2. The CDR3 runs 17 residues. Germline CDR1 reads SGDLS; CDR2 reads YYNGEE. V lost 2 bases to trimming and J lost 4 bases; unmatched junction nucleotides: 7. CDR3: CASSVAASGGGYNEQFF. CDR3 sequence (DNA): TGTGCCAGCAGCGTCGCGGCTAGCGGGGGGGGGTACAATGAGCAGTTCTTC.

Note on this clone: At one boundary the junction diverges from the germline segment, which might be a read error. The chain recombines TRBV7-9 with TRBJ2-7; D may be TRBD1 (6 bases). Germline CDR1 and CDR2: SEHNR and FQNEAQ (reference sequence). The CDR3 covers 16 residues. The CDR3 loop reads CSSSFSSSRGSYEQYF. CDR3 nucleotide sequence: TGTTCCAGCAGCTTCTCGTCGTCCAGGGGTTCCTACGAGCAGTACTTC. Based on the CDR3 plus reference TRBV7-9 and TRBJ2-7, the full variable domain is DTGVSQNPRHKITKRGQNVTFRCDPISEHNRLYWYRQTLGQGPEFLTYFQNEAQLEKSRLLSDRFSAERPKGSFSTLEIQRTEQGDSAMYLCSSSFSSSRGSYEQYFGPGTRLTVT.

The chain is built from TRBV7-9 and TRBJ1-2, with 9 nucleotides matching TRBD1. The junction had 8 bases not matched to a gene; V was cut back by 3 bases and J by 3 bases. Germline assignment: CDR1 SEHNR and CDR2 FQNEAQ (reference sequence). The CDR3 totals 16 residues. The CDR3 loop is CASSFTPGQGYYGYTF. The CDR3 DNA reads as TGTGCCAGCAGCTTTACACCGGGACAGGGCTACTATGGCTACACCTTC.

The chain carries TRBV18 and TRBJ2-5; D perhaps matches TRBD2 (5 bases). With 6 bases removed from V and 3 bases from J, the gap between germline ends came to 11 bases. Germline V gives CDR1 KGHSH, CDR2 LQKENI. This CDR3 contains 13 residues. Here the CDR3 DNA reads TGTGCCAGCTCGCTTGGACTCAAAGAGACCCAGTACTTC. This translates into CASSLGLKETQYF.

This clone appeared a few times. The chain couples TRBV5-4 to TRBJ1-1; 11 bases match TRBD1. The CDR3 has 17 amino acids. Looked up from germline, CDR1 is SGHNT and CDR2 is YYREEE (reference sequence). Trimming cost V 4 bases and J 3 bases; bases outside gene matches: 11. CDR3 nucleotide sequence: TGTGCCAGCAGCCCCGGACGGGACAGGGGGTTCGACACTGAAGCTTTCTTT. It yields the protein CASSPGRDRGFDTEAFF. The variable domain in full, completed from reference TRBV5-4 and TRBJ1-1, reads ETGVTQSPTHLIKTRGQQVTLRCSSQSGHNTVSWYQQALGQGPQFIFQYYREEENGRGNFPPRFSGLQFPNYSSELNVNALELDDSALYLCASSPGRDRGFDTEAFFGQGTRLTVV.

The gene calls are TRBV5-4 and TRBJ1-4; D is undetermined. This CDR3 has 15 residues. V was shortened by 0 bases and J by 7 bases, with 13 bases between the two germline ends. Germline CDR1 and CDR2: SGHNT and YYREEE (reference sequence). The CDR3 loop reads CASSLDGVVGEKLFF. Written as DNA, the CDR3 is TGTGCCAGCAGCTTGGACGGGGTTGTGGGTGAAAAACTGTTTTTT.

Written as DNA, the CDR3 is TGCGCCAGCAGCCTTCAGACAGCGAACACTGAAGCTTTCTTT. Encoded protein: CASSLQTANTEAFF. The J gene is TRBJ1-1, the V gene TRBV5-1; a possible D gene is TRBD1 (5 bases). The V end was cut by 4 bases, the J end by 1 base, with 11 bases between. The CDR3 has 14 amino acids. Per germline, CDR1 SGHRS and CDR2 YFSETQ.

The chain recombines TRBV25-1 with TRBJ2-5; TRBD1 matches 8 bases. The J segment lost 5 bases and the V segment lost 4 bases, leaving 9 bases of the junction unmatched. CDR3 length: 15 amino acids. Looked up from germline, CDR1 is MGHDK and CDR2 is SYGVNS. The CDR3 here is CASSAPGQVRETQYF. CDR3 sequence (DNA): TGTGCCAGCAGTGCACCGGGACAGGTGAGGGAGACCCAGTACTTC.

The V call is TRBV29-1, the J call TRBJ2-5; tentatively, D is TRBD1 (6 bases). With the DNA end fitting TRBJ2-7 better, the J assignment may be wrong. Germline CDR1 reads SQVTM; CDR2 reads ANQGSEA. This CDR3 has 12 residues. Here the CDR3 reads CSVRTANYEQYF. DNA of the CDR3: TGCAGCGTTCGGACAGCCAACTACGAGCAGTACTTC.

This chain uses TRBV27 with TRBJ2-2; TRBD2 is a possible D gene (6 bases). This CDR3 region has 17 residues. CDR1 is MNHEY and CDR2 is SMNVEV in the germline V gene (reference sequence). V was clipped by 2 bases and J by 0 bases, with 13 bases between them. CDR3 in amino acids: CASSLATWGANTGELFF. Here the CDR3 DNA reads TGTGCCAGCAGTTTAGCCACCTGGGGGGCGAACACCGGGGAGCTGTTTTTT.

This clone was picked up a small number of times. V is TRBV4-1 and J is TRBJ1-4, with D possibly matching TRBD1 (6 bases). The germline V and J ends were trimmed by 0 bases and 2 bases, with 10 bases remaining between them. The CDR3 covers 16 residues. Germline CDR1 and CDR2: MGHRA and YSYEKL. In nucleotides, the CDR3 is TGCGCCAGCAGCCAAGAAGGGGGGGGTACTAATGAAAAACTGTTTTTT. Translation gives CASSQEGGGTNEKLFF.

V gene TRBV9 combines with J gene TRBJ1-1, with TRBD1 identical over 7 bases. CDR3 length: 13 amino acids. Germline trimming cut 2 bases from V and 11 bases from J; bases unmatched to any gene: 9. The germline gives CDR1 SGDLS, CDR2 YYNGEE. The CDR3 DNA follows: TGTGCCAGCAGCGTCCGAACAACAGGGGTGGCTTTCTTT. Its protein product is CASSVRTTGVAFF. Looking up the rest from reference TRBV9 and TRBJ1-1 gives the full variable domain: DSGVTQTPKHLITATGQRVTLRCSPRSGDLSVYWYQQSLDQGLQFLIQYYNGEERAKGNILERFSAQQFPDLHSELNLSSLELGDSALYFCASSVRTTGVAFFGQGTRLTVV.